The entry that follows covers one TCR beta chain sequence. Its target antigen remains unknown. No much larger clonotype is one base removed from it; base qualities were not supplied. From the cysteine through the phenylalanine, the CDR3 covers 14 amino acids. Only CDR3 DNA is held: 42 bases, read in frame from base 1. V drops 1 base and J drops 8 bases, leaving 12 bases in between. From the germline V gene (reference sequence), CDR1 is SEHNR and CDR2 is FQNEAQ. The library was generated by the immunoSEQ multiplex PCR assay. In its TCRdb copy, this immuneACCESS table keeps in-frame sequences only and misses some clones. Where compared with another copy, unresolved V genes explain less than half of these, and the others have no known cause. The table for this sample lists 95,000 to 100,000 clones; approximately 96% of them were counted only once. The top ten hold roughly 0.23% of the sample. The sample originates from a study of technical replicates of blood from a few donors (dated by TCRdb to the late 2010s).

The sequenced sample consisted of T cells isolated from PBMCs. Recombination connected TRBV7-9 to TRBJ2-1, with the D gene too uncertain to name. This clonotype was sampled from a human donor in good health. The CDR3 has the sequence CASSLGVERHEQFF. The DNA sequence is TGTGCCAGCAGCTTAGGGGTAGAGCGACATGAGCAGTTCTTC.